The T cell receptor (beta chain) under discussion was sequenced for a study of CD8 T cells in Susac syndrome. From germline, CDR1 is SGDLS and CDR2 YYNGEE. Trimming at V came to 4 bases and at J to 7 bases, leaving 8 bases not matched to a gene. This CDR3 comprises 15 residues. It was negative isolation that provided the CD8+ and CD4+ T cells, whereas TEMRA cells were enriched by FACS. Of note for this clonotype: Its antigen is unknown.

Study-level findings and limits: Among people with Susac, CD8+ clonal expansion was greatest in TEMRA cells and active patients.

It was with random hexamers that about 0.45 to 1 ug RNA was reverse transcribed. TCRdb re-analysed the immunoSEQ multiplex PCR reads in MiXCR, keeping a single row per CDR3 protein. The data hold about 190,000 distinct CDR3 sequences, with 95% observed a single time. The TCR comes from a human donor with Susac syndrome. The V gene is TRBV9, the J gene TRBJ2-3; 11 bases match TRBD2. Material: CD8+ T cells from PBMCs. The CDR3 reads CASSTSSGRTNTQYF. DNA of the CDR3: TGTGCCAGCAGCACCTCTAGCGGGAGGACTAATACGCAGTATTTT.